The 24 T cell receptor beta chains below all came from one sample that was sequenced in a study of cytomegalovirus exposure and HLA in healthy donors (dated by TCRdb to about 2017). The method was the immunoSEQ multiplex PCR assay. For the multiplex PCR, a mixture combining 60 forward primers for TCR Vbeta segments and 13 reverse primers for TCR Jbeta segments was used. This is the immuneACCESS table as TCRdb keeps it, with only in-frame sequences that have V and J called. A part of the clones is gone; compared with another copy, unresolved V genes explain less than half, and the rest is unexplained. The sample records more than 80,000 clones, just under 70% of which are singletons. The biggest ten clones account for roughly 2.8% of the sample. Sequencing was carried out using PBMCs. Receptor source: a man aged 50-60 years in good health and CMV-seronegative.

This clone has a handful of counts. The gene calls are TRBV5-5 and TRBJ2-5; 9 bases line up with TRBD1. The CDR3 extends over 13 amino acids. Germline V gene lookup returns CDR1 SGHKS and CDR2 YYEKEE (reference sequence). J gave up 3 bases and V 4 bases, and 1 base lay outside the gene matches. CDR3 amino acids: CASSRDREETQYF. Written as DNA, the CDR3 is TGTGCCAGCAGCCGGGACAGGGAAGAGACCCAGTACTTC.

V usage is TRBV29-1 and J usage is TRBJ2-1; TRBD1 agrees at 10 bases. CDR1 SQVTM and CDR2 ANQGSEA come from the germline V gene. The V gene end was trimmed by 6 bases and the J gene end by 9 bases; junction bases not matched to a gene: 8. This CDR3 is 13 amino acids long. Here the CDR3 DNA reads TGCAGCGTACATCCGACAGGGGGCAGTGAGCAGTTCTTC. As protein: CSVHPTGGSEQFF.

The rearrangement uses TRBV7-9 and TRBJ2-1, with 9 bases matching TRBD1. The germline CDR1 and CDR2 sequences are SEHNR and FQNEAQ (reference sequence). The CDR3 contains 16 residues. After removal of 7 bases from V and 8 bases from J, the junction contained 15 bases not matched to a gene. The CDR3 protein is CASTTNPGQGRDEQFF. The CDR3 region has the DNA TGTGCCAGCACCACTAATCCGGGACAGGGTCGGGATGAGCAGTTCTTC. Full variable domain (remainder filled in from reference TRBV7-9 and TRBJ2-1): DTGVSQNPRHKITKRGQNVTFRCDPISEHNRLYWYRQTLGQGPEFLTYFQNEAQLEKSRLLSDRFSAERPKGSFSTLEIQRTEQGDSAMYLCASTTNPGQGRDEQFFGPGTRLTVL.

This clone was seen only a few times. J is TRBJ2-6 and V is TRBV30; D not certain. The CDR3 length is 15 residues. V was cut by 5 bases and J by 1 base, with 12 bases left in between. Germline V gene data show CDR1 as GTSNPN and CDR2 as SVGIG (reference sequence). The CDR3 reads CAWWAGQSGANVLTF. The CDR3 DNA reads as TGTGCCTGGTGGGCAGGCCAGTCTGGGGCCAACGTCCTGACTTTC.

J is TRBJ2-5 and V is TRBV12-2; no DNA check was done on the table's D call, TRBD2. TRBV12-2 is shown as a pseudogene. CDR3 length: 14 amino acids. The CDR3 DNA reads TGTGCAAGTCGCTTTTGGGGGGGCCGGGAGACCCAGTACTTC. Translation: CASRFWGGRETQYF.

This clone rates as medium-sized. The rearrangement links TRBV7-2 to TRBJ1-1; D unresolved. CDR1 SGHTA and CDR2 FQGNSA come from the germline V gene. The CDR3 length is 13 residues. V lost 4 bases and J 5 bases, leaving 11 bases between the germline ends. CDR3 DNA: TGTGCCAGCAGCTCCCTAAGGAGGACTGAAGCTTTCTTT. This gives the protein CASSSLRRTEAFF. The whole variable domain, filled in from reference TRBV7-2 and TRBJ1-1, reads GAGVSQSPSNKVTEKGKDVELRCDPISGHTALYWYRQSLGQGLEFLIYFQGNSAPDKSGLPSDRFSAERTGGSVSTLTIQRTQQEDSAVYLCASSSLRRTEAFFGQGTRLTVV.

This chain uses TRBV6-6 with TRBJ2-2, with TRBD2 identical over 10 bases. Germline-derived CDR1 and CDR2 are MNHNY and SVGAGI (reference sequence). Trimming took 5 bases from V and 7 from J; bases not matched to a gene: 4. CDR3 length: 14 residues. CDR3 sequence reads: CASSNLAGVGELFF. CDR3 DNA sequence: TGTGCCAGCAGTAACCTAGCGGGAGTCGGGGAGCTGTTTTTT.

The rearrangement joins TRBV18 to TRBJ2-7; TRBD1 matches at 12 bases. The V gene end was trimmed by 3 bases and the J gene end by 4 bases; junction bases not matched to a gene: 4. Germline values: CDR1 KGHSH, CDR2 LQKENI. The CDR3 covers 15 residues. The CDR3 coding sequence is TGTGCCAGCTCACCCGGGACAGGGGGCGTGTACGAGCAGTACTTC. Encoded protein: CASSPGTGGVYEQYF.

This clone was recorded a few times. The CDR3 region is CASSSGRIGTDTQYF. As DNA, the CDR3 is TGTGCCAGCAGCTCAGGGAGGATCGGCACAGATACGCAGTATTTT. V is TRBV11-2 and J is TRBJ2-3, with a weak D call TRBD2 (6 bases). The CDR3 has 15 residues. The germline gives CDR1 SGHAT, CDR2 FQNNGV. V was shortened by 4 bases and J by 1 base, with 12 bases between the two germline ends.

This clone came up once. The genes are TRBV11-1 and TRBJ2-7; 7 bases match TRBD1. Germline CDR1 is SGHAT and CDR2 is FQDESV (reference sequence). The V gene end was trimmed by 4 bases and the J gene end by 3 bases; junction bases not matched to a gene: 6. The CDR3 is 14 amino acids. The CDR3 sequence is CASSSGGDSYEQYF. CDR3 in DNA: TGTGCCAGCAGCTCGGGTGGGGACAGCTACGAGCAGTACTTC.

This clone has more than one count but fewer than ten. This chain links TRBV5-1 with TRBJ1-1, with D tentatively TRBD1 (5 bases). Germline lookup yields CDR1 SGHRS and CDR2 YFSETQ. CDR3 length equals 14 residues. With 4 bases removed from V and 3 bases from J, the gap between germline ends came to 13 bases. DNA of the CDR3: TGCGCCAGCAGCCCAGACAGTTTCCACACTGAAGCTTTCTTT. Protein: CASSPDSFHTEAFF.

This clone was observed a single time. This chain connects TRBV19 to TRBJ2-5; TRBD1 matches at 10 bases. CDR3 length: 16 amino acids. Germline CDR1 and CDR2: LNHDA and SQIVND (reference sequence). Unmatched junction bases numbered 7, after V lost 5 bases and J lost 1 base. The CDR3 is CASSDRGRRSQETQYF. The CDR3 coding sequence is TGTGCCAGTAGTGACAGGGGGCGTAGATCCCAAGAGACCCAGTACTTC.

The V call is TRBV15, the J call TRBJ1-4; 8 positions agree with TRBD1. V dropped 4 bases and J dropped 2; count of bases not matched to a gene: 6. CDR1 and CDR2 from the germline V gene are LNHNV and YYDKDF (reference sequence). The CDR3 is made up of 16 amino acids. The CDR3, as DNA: TGTGCCACCAGCACAAACAGGGGGTGGACTAATGAAAAACTGTTTTTT. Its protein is CATSTNRGWTNEKLFF.

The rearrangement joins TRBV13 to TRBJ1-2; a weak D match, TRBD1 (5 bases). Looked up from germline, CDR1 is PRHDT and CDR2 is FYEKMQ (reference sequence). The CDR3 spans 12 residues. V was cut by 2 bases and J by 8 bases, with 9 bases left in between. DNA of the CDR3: TGTGCCAGCAGCTTAATGGGGCGCGGCTACACCTTC. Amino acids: CASSLMGRGYTF.

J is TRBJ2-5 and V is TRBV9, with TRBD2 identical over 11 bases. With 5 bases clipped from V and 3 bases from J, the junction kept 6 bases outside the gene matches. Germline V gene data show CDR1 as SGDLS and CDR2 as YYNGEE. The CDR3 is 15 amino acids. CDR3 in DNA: TGTGCCAGCAGTTTTAGCGGGGGGGGAGAAGAGACCCAGTACTTC. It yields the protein CASSFSGGGEETQYF.

DNA of the CDR3: TGTGCCAGCAGACTATCAACAGGGAACGGGGAGCTGTTTTTT. It is translated as CASRLSTGNGELFF. The chain recombines TRBV5-5 with TRBJ2-2, with D possibly matching TRBD1 (6 bases). The length of the CDR3 is 14 residues. The V end lost 5 bases, the J end lost 7 bases, and 15 bases lay between the germline ends. The germline V gene has CDR1 SGHKS and CDR2 YYEKEE (reference sequence).

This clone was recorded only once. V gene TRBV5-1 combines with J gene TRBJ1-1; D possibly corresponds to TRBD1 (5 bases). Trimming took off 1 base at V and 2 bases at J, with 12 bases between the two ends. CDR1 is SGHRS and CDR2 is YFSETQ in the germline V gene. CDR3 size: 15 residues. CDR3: CASSLRGQANTEAFF. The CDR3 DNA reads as TGCGCCAGCAGCTTGAGGGGTCAGGCAAACACTGAAGCTTTCTTT.

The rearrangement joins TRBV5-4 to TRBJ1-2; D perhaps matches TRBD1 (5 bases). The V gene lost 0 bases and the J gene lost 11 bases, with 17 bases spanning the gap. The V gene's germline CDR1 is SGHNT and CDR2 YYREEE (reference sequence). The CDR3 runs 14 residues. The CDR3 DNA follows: TGTGCCAGCAGCTTGGTGGGGGGGTCACCGAGGTACACCTTC. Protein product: CASSLVGGSPRYTF.

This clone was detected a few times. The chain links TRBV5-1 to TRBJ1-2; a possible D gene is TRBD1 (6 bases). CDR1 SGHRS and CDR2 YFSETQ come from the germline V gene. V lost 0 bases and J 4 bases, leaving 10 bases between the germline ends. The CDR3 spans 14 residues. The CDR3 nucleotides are TGCGCCAGCAGCTTGGTCACAGGGAGCTATGGCTACACCTTC. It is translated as CASSLVTGSYGYTF.

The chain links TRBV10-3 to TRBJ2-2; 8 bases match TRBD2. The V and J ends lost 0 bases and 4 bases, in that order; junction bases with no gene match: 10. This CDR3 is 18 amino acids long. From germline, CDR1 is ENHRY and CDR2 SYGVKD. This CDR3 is CAISESGSSGTTTGELFF. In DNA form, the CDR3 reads TGTGCCATCAGTGAGTCAGGGAGTAGCGGGACCACCACCGGGGAGCTGTTTTTT.

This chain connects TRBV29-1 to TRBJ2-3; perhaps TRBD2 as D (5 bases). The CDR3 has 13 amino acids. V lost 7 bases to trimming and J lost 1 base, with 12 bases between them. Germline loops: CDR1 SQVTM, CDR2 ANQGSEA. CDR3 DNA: TGCAGCGGTGACGAGGGAGGCACAGATACGCAGTATTTT. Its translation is CSGDEGGTDTQYF.

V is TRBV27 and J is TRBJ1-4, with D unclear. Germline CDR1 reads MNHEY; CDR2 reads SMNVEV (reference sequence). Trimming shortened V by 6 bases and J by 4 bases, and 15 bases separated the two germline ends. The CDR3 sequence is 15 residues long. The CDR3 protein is CASRTWRDGNEKLFF. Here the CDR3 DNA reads TGTGCCAGCAGGACTTGGCGTGATGGTAATGAAAAACTGTTTTTT.

CDR3 region: CASKTGGLRSEQYF. The CDR3 DNA reads as TGTGCCAGCAAAACAGGGGGCCTCCGCTCCGAGCAGTACTTC. This chain connects TRBV28 to TRBJ2-7; TRBD1 matches at 9 bases. CDR1 and CDR2 from the germline V gene are MDHEN and SYDVKM. Trimming removed 7 bases from V and 6 bases from J; junction bases left unmatched: 10. This CDR3 comprises 14 residues.

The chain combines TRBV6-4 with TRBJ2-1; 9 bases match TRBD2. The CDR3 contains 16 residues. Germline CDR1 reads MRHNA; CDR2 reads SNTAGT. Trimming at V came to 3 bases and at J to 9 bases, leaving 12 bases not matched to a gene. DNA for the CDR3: TGTGCCAGCAGTGAATTTGGATTGGTAGCGGGGGCTGAGCAGTTCTTC. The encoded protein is CASSEFGLVAGAEQFF.